Sequencing of this T cell receptor beta chain was carried out in a study of Ad26.COV2.S vaccination and SARS-CoV-2 variants. Study outcomes and limitations: Measurement of non-spike TCR breadth gave similar results in vaccine and placebo recipients.

Noted treatment: roughly 19 received Ad26.COV2.S at low or high dose, single or two shots; roughly 5 received placebo; per-sample allocation not given. Samples came from day 63 after the first vaccine or placebo injection. Worth noting for this clone: Its antigen is unidentified.

Assay used: immunoSEQ multiplex PCR; TCRdb lists only in-frame clones, some missing. Of approximately 480,000 clones in the sample, around 85% are singletons; the top ten hold 10% to 15%. The CDR3 spans 13 residues. V lost 5 bases to trimming and J lost 5 bases, with 11 bases between them. CDR1 is MDHEN and CDR2 is SYDVKM in the germline V gene. This chain connects TRBV28 to TRBJ2-3; D possibly corresponds to TRBD1 (5 bases). The sequence came from a person aged 18 to 65 who received the Ad26.COV2.S COVID-19 vaccine or a placebo. Sequences were derived from peripheral blood, sampled in a trial of Ad26.COV2.S vaccine versus placebo. The CDR3: CASSPPRGDTQYF. CDR3 bases: TGTGCCAGCAGTCCCCCTAGGGGAGATACGCAGTATTTT.